Listed below are T cell receptor beta chains from one sample, sequenced in a study of T cells in pancreatic ductal adenocarcinoma. Sequencing was performed with immunoSEQ multiplex PCR; in TCRdb, only in-frame clones are kept and a portion is missing. The table has about 5,000 clones, 68% seen once. Sequencing was performed on pancreatic tumor tissue. These receptors were collected from a human donor with pancreatic ductal adenocarcinoma. CDR3s leave out the opening cysteine and the closing phenylalanine or tryptophan. The order of the fields is V gene, J gene, CDR3 protein.

TRBV4-3,TRBJ1-2,ASSQESIHRGYT
TRBV6-5,TRBJ1-2,ASSYGTGGET
TRBV28,TRBJ2-7,ASSLTGGASYEQY
TRBV28,TRBJ1-1,ASSLSVVGWNTEAF
TRBV29-1,TRBJ2-1,SVEGVAVQGGTYNEQF
TRBV10-2,TRBJ2-1,ASSEWTGDDNEQF
TRBV7-9,TRBJ1-1,ASSLALGGTEAF
TRBV5-6,TRBJ1-2,ASSLGMTGVSGYT
TRBV19,TRBJ2-1,ALRDRGFNEQF
TRBV6-6,TRBJ1-5,AAGDRGGNQPQH
TRBV7-6,TRBJ2-3,ASSLRGSRDTQY
TRBV7-9,TRBJ2-7,ASSLVPGVGEQY
TRBV6-5,TRBJ2-5,ATANTLGKTQY
TRBV6-1,TRBJ2-1,ASSFTFGVDEQF
TRBV2,TRBJ1-4,ASSDDGINEKLF
TRBV27,TRBJ1-4,ASSPFQRRGHEKLF
TRBV5-1,TRBJ1-6,ASRRDSGFVSYNSPLH
TRBV28,TRBJ1-1,ASSPGQGFNTEAF
TRBV18,TRBJ2-2,ASSPPRERDTGELF
TRBV11-2,TRBJ2-5,ASTLYSKLGETQY
TRBV4-2,TRBJ2-5,ASSQDNIYVTQY
TRBV5-4,TRBJ2-5,ASSLDQETQY
TRBV19,TRBJ2-7,ASSMQGRRYEQY
TRBV7-3,TRBJ2-1,ASSLIGIAYNEQF
TRBV21-1,TRBJ2-7,ASSTRQDLSSYEQY
TRBV27,TRBJ2-5,ASSRGTGTWATQY
TRBV2,TRBJ2-7,ASRTGGRYEQY
TRBV9,TRBJ1-3,ASSVGQGVPGGNTIY
TRBV19,TRBJ2-2,ASRLAAGELF
TRBV30,TRBJ2-2,AWSWGGTGELF
TRBV10-3,TRBJ2-7,AIGGGGAYEQY
TRBV5-8,TRBJ2-1,ASRALGLAGGRAWDEQF
TRBV11-2,TRBJ1-2,ASSLDMGKGYT
TRBV28,TRBJ1-5,ASSLSRNQPQH
TRBV6-6,TRBJ1-5,ASRDNQPQH
TRBV13,TRBJ2-5,ASSSASGGPRTQY
TRBV6-5,TRBJ2-1,ASRGSAGNYNEQF
TRBV21-1,TRBJ1-6,ASSKGVEYSPLH
TRBV4-1,TRBJ1-6,ASSVRTAYNSPLH
TRBV28,TRBJ2-7,ASNWAGSSYEQY
TRBV7-2,TRBJ2-5,ASSFGPREPETQY
TRBV7-8,TRBJ2-5,ASSSSGTSGSIRETQY
TRBV7-2,TRBJ1-6,ASSPRVGSPLH
TRBV18,TRBJ2-5,ASSPPLAGETQY
TRBV30,TRBJ1-6,AWSGGAKANSPLH
TRBV5-5,TRBJ1-2,ASSLSKGINYGYT
TRBV6-5,TRBJ1-6,ASSYSPVTDNSPLH
TRBV7-2,TRBJ1-6,ASSLVSGQNNSPLH